The 19 T cell receptor beta chains below come from one sample, sequenced in a study of identifying expanded T cells in peripheral blood. Method: immunoSEQ multiplex PCR; TCRdb's copy keeps in-frame clones and lacks some. Among roughly 96,000 clones, over 75% were seen once, and the ten largest hold approximately 5%. The specimen sequenced was blood. The receptors were sampled from a person between 18 and 75 years old in good health.

CDR3 bases: TGTGCCAGCAGCTTAAGACAGGGGCCCGCCGAGCAGTACTTC. This gives the protein CASSLRQGPAEQYF. V is TRBV5-5 and J is TRBJ2-7, with 8 bases matching TRBD1. The CDR3 sequence is 14 residues long. V dropped 2 bases and J dropped 6; count of bases not matched to a gene: 7. Germline CDR1 SGHKS, CDR2 YYEKEE (reference sequence).

The chain has TRBV4-1 and TRBJ1-1; the match to TRBD1 covers 7 bases. From germline, CDR1 is MGHRA and CDR2 YSYEKL. The CDR3 runs to 15 residues. Trimming removed 5 bases from V and 3 bases from J; junction bases left unmatched: 9. CDR3 DNA: TGCGCCAGCAGCTCGCTAACAGGGGTCGACACTGAAGCTTTCTTT. Translated: CASSSLTGVDTEAFF.

The table lists this clone with a count of one. The rearrangement links TRBV19 to TRBJ1-5, with 9 bases matching TRBD1. There are 17 residues in the CDR3. CDR1 LNHDA and CDR2 SQIVND come from the germline V gene (reference sequence). V dropped 7 bases and J dropped 7; count of bases not matched to a gene: 17. The DNA of the CDR3 is TGTGCCAGTAACCTAGGAGGAAAACAGGGGGCAGGGCAGCCCCAGCATTTT. Translation: CASNLGGKQGAGQPQHF.

V gene TRBV4-2 combines with J gene TRBJ1-1; D might be TRBD1 (5 bases). Trimming stripped 1 base from V and 1 base from J, with 10 bases between. The CDR3 sequence is 15 residues long. In germline, CDR1 is LGHNA, CDR2 YNFKEQ. Here the CDR3 DNA reads TGTGCCAGCAGCCAAGCCCCGACAGCGAACACTGAAGCTTTCTTT. Translation: CASSQAPTANTEAFF.

This clone came up once. This chain joins TRBV4-2 and TRBJ1-3; tentatively, D is TRBD1 (6 bases). The CDR3 is 17 residues long. Trimming pared 1 base from V and 0 bases from J, leaving 13 bases between. The V gene's germline CDR1 is LGHNA and CDR2 YNFKEQ. The CDR3, as DNA: TGTGCCAGCAGCCAAGCTACCGGACAGTACTCTGGAAACACCATATATTTT. It codes for CASSQATGQYSGNTIYF.

V usage is TRBV4-1 and J usage is TRBJ2-3; D gene ambiguous. This CDR3 is built from 16 residues. V lost 2 bases and J 3 bases, leaving 15 bases between the germline ends. Germline V gives CDR1 MGHRA, CDR2 YSYEKL. This chain's CDR3 is CASSQWVGSGTDTQYF. CDR3 coding DNA: TGCGCCAGCAGCCAATGGGTTGGTAGTGGGACAGATACGCAGTATTTT.

This sequence joins TRBV5-5 and TRBJ2-7; 8 bases match TRBD1. Germline CDR1 and CDR2: SGHKS and YYEKEE (reference sequence). This CDR3 has 15 residues. Trimming cost V 4 bases and J 0 bases; bases outside gene matches: 6. CDR3 amino acids: CASSRTGGNSYEQYF. The DNA of the CDR3 is TGTGCCAGCAGCCGAACAGGGGGTAACTCCTACGAGCAGTACTTC.

The gene calls are TRBV5-1 and TRBJ2-1, with TRBD1 as a possible D gene (6 bases). The CDR3 covers 13 residues. Trimming removed 0 bases from V and 6 bases from J, with 7 bases in between. Germline V gives CDR1 SGHRS, CDR2 YFSETQ. The CDR3 here is CASSLGQVNEQFF. CDR3 DNA sequence: TGCGCCAGCAGCTTGGGACAGGTCAATGAGCAGTTCTTC.

This sequence joins TRBV6-5 and TRBJ1-1; D unresolved. The V and J ends lost 2 bases and 9 bases respectively, with 7 bases between them. CDR1 MNHEY and CDR2 SVGAGI come from the germline V gene. The CDR3 extends over 11 amino acids. This CDR3 is CASSYGRKAFF. DNA for the CDR3: TGTGCCAGCAGTTACGGGAGGAAAGCTTTCTTT.

The chain is built from TRBV27 and TRBJ2-7, with a possible D match to TRBD1 (6 bases). The CDR3 consists of 14 residues. Germline V gene data show CDR1 as MNHEY and CDR2 as SMNVEV (reference sequence). The V end was cut by 3 bases, the J end by 5 bases, with 14 bases between. Here the CDR3 DNA reads TGTGCCAGCAGTTTCGCTTCAGGGGCGAACGAGCAGTACTTC. It specifies CASSFASGANEQYF.

This clone has a single count. The chain carries TRBV19 and TRBJ1-1; D not resolved. V was pared by 4 bases and J by 0 bases, with 9 bases between. The CDR3 runs to 14 residues. CDR1 and CDR2 (germline): LNHDA, SQIVND (reference sequence). This CDR3 reads CASSRADMNTEAFF. CDR3 DNA sequence: TGTGCCAGTAGTAGGGCAGACATGAACACTGAAGCTTTCTTT.

The V gene is TRBV10-3, the J gene TRBJ1-1; unclear D gene. The CDR3 runs 13 residues. V was shortened by 0 bases and J by 8 bases, with 10 bases between the two germline ends. Germline V lookup: CDR1 ENHRY, CDR2 SYGVKD. CDR3 region: CAISESEGREAFF. CDR3 DNA: TGTGCCATCAGTGAGTCGGAGGGCAGGGAAGCTTTCTTT.

The chain links TRBV19 to TRBJ2-3; D gene ambiguous. V was cut by 3 bases and J by 6 bases, with 13 bases left in between. This CDR3 comprises 14 residues. Germline loops: CDR1 LNHDA, CDR2 SQIVND (reference sequence). The CDR3 region is CASSMYAPGDTQYF. The CDR3 coding sequence is TGTGCCAGTAGTATGTACGCCCCCGGGGATACGCAGTATTTT.

The chain carries TRBV5-6 and TRBJ1-2; D is ambiguous. V lost 4 bases, J lost 4 bases, and 11 bases lay in between. The CDR3 extends over 13 amino acids. CDR1 is SGHDT and CDR2 is YYEEEE in the germline V gene. The CDR3 protein is CASSVDRSYGYTF. The CDR3, as DNA: TGTGCCAGCAGCGTGGACCGATCCTATGGCTACACCTTC.

The chain links TRBV7-8 to TRBJ2-1; D is uncertain. CDR1 and CDR2 (germline): SGHVS, FQNEAQ. This CDR3 has 15 amino acids. Trimming removed 5 bases at V and 3 bases at J, with 14 bases between. CDR3 protein: CASSPRVAGYNEQFF. The CDR3 DNA reads as TGTGCCAGCAGCCCTCGAGTAGCAGGCTACAATGAGCAGTTCTTC. The full variable domain, with the rest looked up from reference TRBV7-8 and TRBJ2-1, is GAGVSQSPRYKVAKRGQDVALRCDPISGHVSLFWYQQALGQGPEFLTYFQNEAQLDKSGLPSDRFFAERPEGSVSTLKIQRTQQEDSAVYLCASSPRVAGYNEQFFGPGTRLTVL.

V is TRBV6-1 and J is TRBJ2-7; 7 bases are shared with TRBD1. Per the germline V gene, CDR1 is MNHNS and CDR2 is SASEGT. CDR3 length equals 18 residues. J gave up 5 bases and V 3 bases, and 19 bases lay outside the gene matches. This CDR3 reads CASSDLTGKLPGGDEQYF. The CDR3 region has the DNA TGTGCCAGCAGTGATCTGACAGGGAAATTACCCGGAGGCGACGAGCAGTACTTC.

The chain uses TRBV5-1 and TRBJ2-7; 10 bases map to TRBD2. Unmatched junction bases numbered 6, after V lost 0 bases and J lost 3 bases. This CDR3 is 16 amino acids long. The germline V gene encodes CDR1 SGHRS and CDR2 YFSETQ. CDR3 sequence: CASSLVSGGPGYEQYF. The CDR3 DNA reads TGCGCCAGCAGCTTGGTTAGCGGGGGGCCCGGCTACGAGCAGTACTTC.

This clone was seen once. The V and J genes are TRBV29-1 and TRBJ1-2, with a tentative D call TRBD1 (5 bases). The CDR3 has 14 amino acids. The V gene's germline CDR1 is SQVTM and CDR2 ANQGSEA. V lost 4 bases to trimming and J lost 1 base, with 13 bases between them. The CDR3 here is CSVAETDLNYGYTF. In DNA, the CDR3 is TGCAGCGTTGCTGAGACAGACCTTAACTATGGCTACACCTTC.

The rearrangement links TRBV5-1 to TRBJ2-3; 9 bases agree with TRBD2. J lost 0 bases, V lost 3 bases, and 5 bases had no gene match. Germline lookup yields CDR1 SGHRS and CDR2 YFSETQ. This CDR3 has 16 residues. The CDR3 here is CASSYGTSYSTDTQYF. The CDR3, as DNA: TGCGCCAGCAGCTACGGGACTAGCTATAGCACAGATACGCAGTATTTT.